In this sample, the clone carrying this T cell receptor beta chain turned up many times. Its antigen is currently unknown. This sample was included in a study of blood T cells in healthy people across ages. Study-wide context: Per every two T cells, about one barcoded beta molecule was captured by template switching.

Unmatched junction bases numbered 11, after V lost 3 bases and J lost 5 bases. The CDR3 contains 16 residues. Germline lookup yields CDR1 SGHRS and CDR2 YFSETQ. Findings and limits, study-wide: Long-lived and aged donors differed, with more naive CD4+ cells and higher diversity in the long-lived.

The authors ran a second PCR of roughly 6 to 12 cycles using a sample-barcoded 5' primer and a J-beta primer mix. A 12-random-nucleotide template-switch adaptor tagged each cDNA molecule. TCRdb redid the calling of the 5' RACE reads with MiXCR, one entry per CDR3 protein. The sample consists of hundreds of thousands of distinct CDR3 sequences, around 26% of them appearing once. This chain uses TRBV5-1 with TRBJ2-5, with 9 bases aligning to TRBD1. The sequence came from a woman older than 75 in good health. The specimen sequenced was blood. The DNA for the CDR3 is TGCGCCAGCAGCTCGCAAAACTCCGGGACAGGGGAGACCCAGTACTTC. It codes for CASSSQNSGTGETQYF.